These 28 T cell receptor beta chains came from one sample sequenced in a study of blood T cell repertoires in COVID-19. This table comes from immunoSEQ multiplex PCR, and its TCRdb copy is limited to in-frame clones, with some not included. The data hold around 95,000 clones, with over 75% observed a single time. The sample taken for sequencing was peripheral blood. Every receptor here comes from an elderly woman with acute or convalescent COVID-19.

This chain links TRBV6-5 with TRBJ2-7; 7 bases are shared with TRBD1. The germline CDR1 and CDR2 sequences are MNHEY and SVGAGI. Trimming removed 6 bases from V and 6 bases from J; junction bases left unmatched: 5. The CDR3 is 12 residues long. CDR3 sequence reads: CASSAGTAEQYF. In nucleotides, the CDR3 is TGTGCCAGCAGCGCCGGGACAGCCGAGCAGTACTTC.

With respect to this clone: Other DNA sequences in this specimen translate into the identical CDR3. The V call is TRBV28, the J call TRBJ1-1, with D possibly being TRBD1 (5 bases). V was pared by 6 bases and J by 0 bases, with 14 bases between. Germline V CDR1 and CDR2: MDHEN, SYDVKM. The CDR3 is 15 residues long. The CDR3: CASSPPTGMNTEAFF. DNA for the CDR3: TGTGCCAGCAGCCCCCCTACAGGCATGAACACTGAAGCTTTCTTT.

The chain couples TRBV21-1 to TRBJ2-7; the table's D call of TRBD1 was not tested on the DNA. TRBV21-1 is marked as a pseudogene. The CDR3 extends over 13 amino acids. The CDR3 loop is CASSNTGAYEQYF. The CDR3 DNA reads TGTGCCAGCAGCAATACAGGAGCCTACGAGCAGTACTTC.

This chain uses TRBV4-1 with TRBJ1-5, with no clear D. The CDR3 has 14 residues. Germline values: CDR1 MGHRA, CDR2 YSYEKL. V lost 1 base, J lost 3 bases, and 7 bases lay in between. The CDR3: CASSQAGFNQPQHF. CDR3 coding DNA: TGCGCCAGCAGCCAAGCCGGGTTCAATCAGCCCCAGCATTTT.

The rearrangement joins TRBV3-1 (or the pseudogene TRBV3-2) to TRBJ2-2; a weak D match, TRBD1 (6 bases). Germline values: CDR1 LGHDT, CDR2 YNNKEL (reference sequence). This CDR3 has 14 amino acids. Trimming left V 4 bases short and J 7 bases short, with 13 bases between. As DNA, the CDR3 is TGTGCCAGCAGCCCGGGACAATTTATCGGGGAGCTGTTTTTT. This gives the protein CASSPGQFIGELFF.

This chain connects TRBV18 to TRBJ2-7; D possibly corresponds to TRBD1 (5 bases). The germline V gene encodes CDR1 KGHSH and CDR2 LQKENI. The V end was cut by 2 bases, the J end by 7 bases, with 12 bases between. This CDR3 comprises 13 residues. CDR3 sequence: CASSPSLGVEQYV. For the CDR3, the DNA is TGTGCCAGCTCACCATCTTTAGGGGTGGAGCAGTACGTC.

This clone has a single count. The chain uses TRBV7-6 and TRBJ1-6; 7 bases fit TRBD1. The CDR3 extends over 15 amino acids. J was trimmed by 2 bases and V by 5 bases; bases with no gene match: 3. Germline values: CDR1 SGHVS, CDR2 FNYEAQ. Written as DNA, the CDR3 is TGTGCCAGCAGCACCGGGACAGCCTATAATTCACCCCTCCACTTT. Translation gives CASSTGTAYNSPLHF.

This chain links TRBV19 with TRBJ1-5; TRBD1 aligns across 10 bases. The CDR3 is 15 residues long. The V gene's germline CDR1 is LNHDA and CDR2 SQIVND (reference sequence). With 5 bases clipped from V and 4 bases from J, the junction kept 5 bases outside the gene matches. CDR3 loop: CASSPGQGFNQPQHF. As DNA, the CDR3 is TGTGCCAGTAGTCCGGGACAGGGGTTTAATCAGCCCCAGCATTTT.

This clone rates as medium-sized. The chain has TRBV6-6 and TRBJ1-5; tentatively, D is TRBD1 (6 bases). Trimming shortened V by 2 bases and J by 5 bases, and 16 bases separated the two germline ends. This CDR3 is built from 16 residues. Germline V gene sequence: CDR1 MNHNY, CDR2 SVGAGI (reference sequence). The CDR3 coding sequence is TGTGCCAGCAGTTACCACGACCAGGGGATGCATCAGCCCCAGCATTTT. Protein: CASSYHDQGMHQPQHF.

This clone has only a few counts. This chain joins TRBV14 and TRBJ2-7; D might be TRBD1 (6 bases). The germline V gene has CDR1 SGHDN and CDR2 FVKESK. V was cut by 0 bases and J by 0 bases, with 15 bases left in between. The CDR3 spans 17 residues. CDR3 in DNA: TGTGCCAGCAGCCAAGATGTTGGACAGCTATACTCCTACGAGCAGTACGTC. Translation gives CASSQDVGQLYSYEQYV.

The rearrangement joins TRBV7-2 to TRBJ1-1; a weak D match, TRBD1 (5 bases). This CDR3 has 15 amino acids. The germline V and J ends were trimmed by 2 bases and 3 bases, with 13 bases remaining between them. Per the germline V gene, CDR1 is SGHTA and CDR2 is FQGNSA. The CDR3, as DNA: TGTGCCAGCAGCTTAAGGTTCGGGGGAGACACTGAAGCTTTCTTT. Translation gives CASSLRFGGDTEAFF.

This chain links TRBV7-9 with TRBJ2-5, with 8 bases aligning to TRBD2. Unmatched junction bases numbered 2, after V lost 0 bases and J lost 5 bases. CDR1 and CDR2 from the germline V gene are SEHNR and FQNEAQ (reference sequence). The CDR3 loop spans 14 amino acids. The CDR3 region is CASSLASGTETQYF. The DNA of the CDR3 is TGTGCCAGCAGCTTAGCTAGCGGGACTGAGACCCAGTACTTC.

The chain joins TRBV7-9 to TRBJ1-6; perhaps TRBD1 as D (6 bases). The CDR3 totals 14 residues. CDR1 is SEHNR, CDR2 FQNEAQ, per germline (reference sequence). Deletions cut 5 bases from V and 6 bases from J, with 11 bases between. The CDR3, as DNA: TGTGCCAGCAGCAATGGACAGCCTAATTCACCCCTCCACTTT. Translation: CASSNGQPNSPLHF.

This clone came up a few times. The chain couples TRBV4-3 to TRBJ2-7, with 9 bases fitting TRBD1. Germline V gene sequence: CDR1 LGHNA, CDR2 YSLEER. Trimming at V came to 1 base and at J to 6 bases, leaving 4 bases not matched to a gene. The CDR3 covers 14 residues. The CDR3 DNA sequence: TGCGCCAGCAGCCAAGCAACGACAGGGGGCGAGCAGTACGTC. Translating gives CASSQATTGGEQYV.

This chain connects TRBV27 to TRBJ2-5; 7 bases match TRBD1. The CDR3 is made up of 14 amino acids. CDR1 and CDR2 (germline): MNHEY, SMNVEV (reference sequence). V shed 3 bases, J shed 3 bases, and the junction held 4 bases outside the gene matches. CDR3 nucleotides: TGTGCCAGCAGTTTGGGACAGTCGAAAGAGACCCAGTACTTC. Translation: CASSLGQSKETQYF.

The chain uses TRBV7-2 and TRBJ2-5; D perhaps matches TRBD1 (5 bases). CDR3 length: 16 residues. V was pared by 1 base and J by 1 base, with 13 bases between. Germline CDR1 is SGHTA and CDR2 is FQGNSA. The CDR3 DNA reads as TGTGCCAGCAGCTTAGTAGGCAGGGTGGCCCAAGAGACCCAGTACTTC. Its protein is CASSLVGRVAQETQYF.

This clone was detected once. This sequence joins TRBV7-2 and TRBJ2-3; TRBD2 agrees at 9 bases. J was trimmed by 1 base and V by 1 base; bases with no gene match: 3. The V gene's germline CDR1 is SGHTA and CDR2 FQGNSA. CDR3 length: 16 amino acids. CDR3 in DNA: TGTGCCAGCAGCTTAGTGGCGGGGGGGGGCACAGATACGCAGTATTTT. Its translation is CASSLVAGGGTDTQYF.

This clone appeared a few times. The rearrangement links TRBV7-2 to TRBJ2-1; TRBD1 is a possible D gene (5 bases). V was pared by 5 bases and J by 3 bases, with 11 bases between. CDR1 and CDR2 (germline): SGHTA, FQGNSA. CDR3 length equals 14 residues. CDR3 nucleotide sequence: TGTGCCAGCAGCCCGAGCAGGGTCTACAATGAGCAGTTCTTC. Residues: CASSPSRVYNEQFF.

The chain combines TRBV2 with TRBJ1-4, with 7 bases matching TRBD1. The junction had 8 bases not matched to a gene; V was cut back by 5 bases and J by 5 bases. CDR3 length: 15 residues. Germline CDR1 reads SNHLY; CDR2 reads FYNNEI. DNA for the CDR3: TGTGCCAGCAGTCCCCCGGGACAGTTGAATGAAAAACTGTTTTTT. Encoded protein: CASSPPGQLNEKLFF.

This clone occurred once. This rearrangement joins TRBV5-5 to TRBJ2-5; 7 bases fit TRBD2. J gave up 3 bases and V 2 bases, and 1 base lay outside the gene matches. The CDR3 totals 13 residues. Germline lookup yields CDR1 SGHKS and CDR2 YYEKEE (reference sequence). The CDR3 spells CASSFAGEETQYF. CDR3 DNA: TGTGCCAGCAGCTTTGCGGGAGAAGAGACCCAGTACTTC.

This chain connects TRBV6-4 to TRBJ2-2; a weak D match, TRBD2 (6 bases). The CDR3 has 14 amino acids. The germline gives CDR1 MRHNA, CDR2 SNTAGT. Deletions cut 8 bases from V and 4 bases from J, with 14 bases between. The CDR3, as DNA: TGTGCCAGCGGCGGGACTCCTGGCACCGGGGAGCTGTTTTTT. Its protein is CASGGTPGTGELFF.

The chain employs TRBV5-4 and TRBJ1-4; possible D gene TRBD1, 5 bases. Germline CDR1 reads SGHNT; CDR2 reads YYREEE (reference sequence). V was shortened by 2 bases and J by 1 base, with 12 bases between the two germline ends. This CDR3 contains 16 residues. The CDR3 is CASSLRQYQTNEKLFF. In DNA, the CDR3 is TGTGCCAGCAGCTTAAGACAGTACCAAACTAATGAAAAACTGTTTTTT.

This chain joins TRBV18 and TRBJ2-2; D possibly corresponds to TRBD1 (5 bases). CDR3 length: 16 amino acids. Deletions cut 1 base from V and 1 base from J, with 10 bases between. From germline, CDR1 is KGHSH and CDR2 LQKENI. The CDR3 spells CASSPRVGQNTGELFF. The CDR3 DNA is TGTGCCAGCTCACCACGGGTCGGACAGAACACCGGGGAGCTGTTTTTT.

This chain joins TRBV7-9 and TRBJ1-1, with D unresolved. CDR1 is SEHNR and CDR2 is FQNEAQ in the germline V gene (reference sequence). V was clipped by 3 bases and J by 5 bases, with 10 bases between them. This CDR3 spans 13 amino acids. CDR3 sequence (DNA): TGTGCCAGCAGCTTTCACGATCGGACTGAAGCTTTCTTT. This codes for CASSFHDRTEAFF.

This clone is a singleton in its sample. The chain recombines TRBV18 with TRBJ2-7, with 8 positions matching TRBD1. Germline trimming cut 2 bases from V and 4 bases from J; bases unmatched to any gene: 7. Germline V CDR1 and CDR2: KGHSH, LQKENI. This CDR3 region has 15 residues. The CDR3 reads CASSPIRQGSYEQYF. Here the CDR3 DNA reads TGTGCCAGCTCACCAATCCGACAGGGGTCTTACGAGCAGTACTTC.

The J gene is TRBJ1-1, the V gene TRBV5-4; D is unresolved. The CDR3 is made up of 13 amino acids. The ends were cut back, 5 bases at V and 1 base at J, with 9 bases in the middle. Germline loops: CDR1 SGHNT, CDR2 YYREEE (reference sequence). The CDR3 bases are TGTGCCAGCAGGCTGCAGGAGAACACTGAAGCTTTCTTT. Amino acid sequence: CASRLQENTEAFF.

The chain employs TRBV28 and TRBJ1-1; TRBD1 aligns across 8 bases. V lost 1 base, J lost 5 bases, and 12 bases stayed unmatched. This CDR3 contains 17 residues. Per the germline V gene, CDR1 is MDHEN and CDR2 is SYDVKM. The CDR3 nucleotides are TGTGCCAGCAGTTTATACCCAGGGGGCGCGAGGTGGACTGAAGCTTTCTTT. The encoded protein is CASSLYPGGARWTEAFF.

Here the CDR3 reads CASSLVTGGSQYF. The CDR3 DNA is TGCGCCAGCAGCTTGGTTACAGGAGGGTCCCAGTACTTC. The chain has TRBV5-1 and TRBJ2-5, with TRBD2 as a possible D gene (6 bases). V was shortened by 0 bases and J by 9 bases, with 12 bases between the two germline ends. This CDR3 is 13 amino acids long. CDR1 and CDR2 (germline): SGHRS, YFSETQ.